The table lists the clone carrying this T cell receptor beta chain with a few counts. Primers used in a second PCR of roughly 6 to 11 cycles were a sample-barcoded 5' primer and a J-beta primer mix. Each CDR3 protein is one row after TCRdb ran MiXCR on the 5' RACE reads. The sample contains 910,000 or so distinct CDR3 sequences, about 51% of which appear only once. The record originates from a study of blood T cells in healthy people across ages. V was pared by 1 base and J by 8 bases, with 7 bases of the junction left unmatched. CDR3 length equals 16 residues. Germline V gene lookup returns CDR1 SNHLY and CDR2 FYNNEI.

The chain recombines TRBV2 with TRBJ2-1, with 11 bases lining up with TRBD2. This receptor was taken from a woman aged 55-69 years in good health. Sequences were obtained from blood. Here the CDR3 reads CASSEGWLAGGDEQFF. As DNA, the CDR3 is TGTGCCAGCAGTGAAGGGTGGCTAGCGGGAGGAGATGAGCAGTTCTTC.